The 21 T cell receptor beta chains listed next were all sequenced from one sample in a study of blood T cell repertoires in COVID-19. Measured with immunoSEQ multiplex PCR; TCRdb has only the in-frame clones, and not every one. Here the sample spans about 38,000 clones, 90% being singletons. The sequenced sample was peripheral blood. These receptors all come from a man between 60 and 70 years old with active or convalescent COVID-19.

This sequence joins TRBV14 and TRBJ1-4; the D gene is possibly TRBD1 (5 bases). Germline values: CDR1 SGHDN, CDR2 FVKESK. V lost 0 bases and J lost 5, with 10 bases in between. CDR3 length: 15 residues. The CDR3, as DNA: TGTGCCAGCAGCCAAGATGCGGGGGGGAATGAAAAACTGTTTTTT. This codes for CASSQDAGGNEKLFF.

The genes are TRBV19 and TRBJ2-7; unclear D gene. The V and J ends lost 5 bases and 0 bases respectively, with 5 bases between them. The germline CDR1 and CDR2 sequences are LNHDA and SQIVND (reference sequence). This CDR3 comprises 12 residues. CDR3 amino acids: CASSGNSYEQYF. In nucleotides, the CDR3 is TGTGCCAGTAGTGGCAACTCCTACGAGCAGTACTTC.

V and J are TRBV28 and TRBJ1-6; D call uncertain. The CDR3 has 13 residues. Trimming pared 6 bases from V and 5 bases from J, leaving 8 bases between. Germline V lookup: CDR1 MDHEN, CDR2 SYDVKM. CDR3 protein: CASSRAHNSPLHF. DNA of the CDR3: TGTGCCAGCAGCCGAGCCCATAATTCACCCCTCCACTTT.

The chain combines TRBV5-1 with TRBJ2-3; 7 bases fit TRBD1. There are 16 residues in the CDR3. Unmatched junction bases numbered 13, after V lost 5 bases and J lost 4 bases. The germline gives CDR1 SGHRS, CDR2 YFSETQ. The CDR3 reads CASRHASTGVADTQYF. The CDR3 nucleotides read TGCGCCAGCAGGCACGCGAGCACAGGGGTTGCAGATACGCAGTATTTT.

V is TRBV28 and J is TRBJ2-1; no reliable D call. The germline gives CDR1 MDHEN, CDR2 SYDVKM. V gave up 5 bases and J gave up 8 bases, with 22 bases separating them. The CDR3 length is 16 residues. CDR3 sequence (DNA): TGTGCCAGCAGTCCCACTACTAATAATCCCGGCGATGAGCAGTTCTTC. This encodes CASSPTTNNPGDEQFF. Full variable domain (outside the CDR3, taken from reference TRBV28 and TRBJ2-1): DVKVTQSSRYLVKRTGEKVFLECVQDMDHENMFWYRQDPGLGLRLIYFSYDVKMKEKGDIPEGYSVSREKKERFSLILESASTNQTSMYLCASSPTTNNPGDEQFFGPGTRLTVL.

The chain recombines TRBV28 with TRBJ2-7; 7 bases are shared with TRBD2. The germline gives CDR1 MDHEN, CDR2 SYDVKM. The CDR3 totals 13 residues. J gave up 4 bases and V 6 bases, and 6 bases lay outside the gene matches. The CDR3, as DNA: TGTGCCAGCAGGACTCTGGGGGGGTACGAGCAGTACTTC. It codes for CASRTLGGYEQYF.

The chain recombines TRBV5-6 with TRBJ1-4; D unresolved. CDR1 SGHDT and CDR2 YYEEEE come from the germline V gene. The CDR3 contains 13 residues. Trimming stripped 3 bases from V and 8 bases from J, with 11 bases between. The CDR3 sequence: CASSYRGSEKLFF. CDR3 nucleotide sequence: TGTGCCAGCAGCTACCGGGGATCCGAAAAACTGTTTTTT.

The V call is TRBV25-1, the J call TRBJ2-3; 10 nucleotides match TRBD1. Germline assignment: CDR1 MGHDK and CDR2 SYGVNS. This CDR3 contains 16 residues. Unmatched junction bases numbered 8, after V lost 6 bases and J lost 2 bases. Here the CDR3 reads CASSHRTGGSTDTQYF. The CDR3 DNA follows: TGTGCCAGCAGCCATCGGACAGGGGGTTCCACAGATACGCAGTATTTT.

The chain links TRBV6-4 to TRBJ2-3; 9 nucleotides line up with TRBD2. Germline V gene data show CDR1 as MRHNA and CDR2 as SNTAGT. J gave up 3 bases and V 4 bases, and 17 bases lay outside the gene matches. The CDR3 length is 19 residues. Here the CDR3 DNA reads TGTGCCAGCAGTGGTCCGCCGGTTAGCGGGAGTATACTGACAGATACGCAGTATTTT. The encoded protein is CASSGPPVSGSILTDTQYF.

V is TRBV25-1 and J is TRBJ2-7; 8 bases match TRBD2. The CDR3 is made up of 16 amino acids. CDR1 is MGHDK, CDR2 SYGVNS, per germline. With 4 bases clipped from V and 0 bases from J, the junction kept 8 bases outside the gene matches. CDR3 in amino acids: CASSVSGSLSSYEQYF. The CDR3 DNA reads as TGTGCCAGCAGTGTCAGCGGGAGCCTTAGCTCCTACGAGCAGTACTTC.

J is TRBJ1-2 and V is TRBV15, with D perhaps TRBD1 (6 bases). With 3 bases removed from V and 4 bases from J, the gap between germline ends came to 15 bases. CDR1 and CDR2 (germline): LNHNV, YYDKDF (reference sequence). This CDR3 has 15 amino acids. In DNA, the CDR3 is TGTGCCACCAGCAGGGGGGGGCAGGCGATCTATGGCTACACCTTC. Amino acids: CATSRGGQAIYGYTF.

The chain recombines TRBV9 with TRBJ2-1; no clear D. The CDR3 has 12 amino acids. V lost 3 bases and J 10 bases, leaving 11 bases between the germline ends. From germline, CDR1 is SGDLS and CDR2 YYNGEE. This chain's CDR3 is CASSADLTEQFF. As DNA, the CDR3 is TGTGCCAGCAGCGCTGACTTGACCGAGCAGTTCTTC.

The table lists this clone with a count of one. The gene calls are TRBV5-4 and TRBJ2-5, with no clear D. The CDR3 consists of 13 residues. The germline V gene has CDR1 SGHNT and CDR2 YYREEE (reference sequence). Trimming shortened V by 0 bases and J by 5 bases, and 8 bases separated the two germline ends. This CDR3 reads CASSLDPRETQYF. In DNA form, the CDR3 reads TGTGCCAGCAGCTTGGATCCTAGGGAGACCCAGTACTTC.

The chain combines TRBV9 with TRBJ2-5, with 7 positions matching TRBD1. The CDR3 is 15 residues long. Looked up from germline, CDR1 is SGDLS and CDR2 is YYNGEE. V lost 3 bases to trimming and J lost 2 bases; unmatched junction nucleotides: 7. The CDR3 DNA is TGTGCCAGCAGCGACCGACCGGGACAGCAAGAGACCCAGTACTTC. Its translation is CASSDRPGQQETQYF.

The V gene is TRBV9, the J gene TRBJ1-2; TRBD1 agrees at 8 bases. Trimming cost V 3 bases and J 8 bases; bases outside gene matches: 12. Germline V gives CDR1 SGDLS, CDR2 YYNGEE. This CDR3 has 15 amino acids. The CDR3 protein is CASSAGGTGSPGYTF. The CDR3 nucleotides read TGTGCCAGCAGCGCCGGCGGGACAGGTTCTCCAGGCTACACCTTC.

In DNA form, the CDR3 reads TGTGCCAGCACCAGACTAGCGGGAGGGGGAAATGAGCAGTTCTTC. It yields the protein CASTRLAGGGNEQFF. The chain joins TRBV2 to TRBJ2-1; 14 bases fit TRBD2. The CDR3 runs 15 residues. The junction had 6 bases not matched to a gene; V was cut back by 7 bases and J by 7 bases. CDR1 is SNHLY, CDR2 FYNNEI, per germline.

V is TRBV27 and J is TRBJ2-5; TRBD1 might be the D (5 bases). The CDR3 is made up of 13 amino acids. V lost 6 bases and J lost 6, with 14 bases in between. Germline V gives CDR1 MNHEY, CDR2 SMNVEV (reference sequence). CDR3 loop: CASRSQGTKTQYF. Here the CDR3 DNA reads TGTGCCAGCAGGTCCCAGGGCACAAAGACCCAGTACTTC.

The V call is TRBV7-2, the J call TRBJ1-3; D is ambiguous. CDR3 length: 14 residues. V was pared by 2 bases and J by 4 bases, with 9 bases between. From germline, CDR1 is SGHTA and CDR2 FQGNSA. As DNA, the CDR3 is TGTGCCAGCAGCTTAAGGAGTGCGGGAAACACCATATATTTT. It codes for CASSLRSAGNTIYF. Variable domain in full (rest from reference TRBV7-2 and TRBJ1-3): GAGVSQSPSNKVTEKGKDVELRCDPISGHTALYWYRQSLGQGLEFLIYFQGNSAPDKSGLPSDRFSAERTGGSVSTLTIQRTQQEDSAVYLCASSLRSAGNTIYFGEGSWLTVV.

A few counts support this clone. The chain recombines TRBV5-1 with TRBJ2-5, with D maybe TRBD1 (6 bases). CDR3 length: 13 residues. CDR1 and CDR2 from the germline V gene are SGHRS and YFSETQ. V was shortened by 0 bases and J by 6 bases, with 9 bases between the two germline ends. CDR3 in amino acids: CASSLEGGKTQYF. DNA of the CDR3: TGCGCCAGCAGCTTGGAAGGGGGTAAGACCCAGTACTTC.

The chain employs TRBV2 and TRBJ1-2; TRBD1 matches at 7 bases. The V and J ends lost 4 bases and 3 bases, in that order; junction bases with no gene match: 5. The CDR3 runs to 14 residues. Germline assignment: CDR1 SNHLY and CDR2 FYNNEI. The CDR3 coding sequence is TGTGCCAGCAGTGGACAGGGAAGCGACTATGGCTACACCTTC. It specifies CASSGQGSDYGYTF. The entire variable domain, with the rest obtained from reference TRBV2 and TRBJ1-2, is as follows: EPEVTQTPSHQVTQMGQEVILRCVPISNHLYFYWYRQILGQKVEFLVSFYNNEISEKSEIFDDQFSVERPDGSNFTLKIRSTKLEDSAMYFCASSGQGSDYGYTFGSGTRLTVV.

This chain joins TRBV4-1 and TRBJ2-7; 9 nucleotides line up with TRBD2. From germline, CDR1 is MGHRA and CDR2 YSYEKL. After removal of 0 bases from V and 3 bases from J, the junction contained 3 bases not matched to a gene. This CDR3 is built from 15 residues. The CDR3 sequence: CASSQETSGGYEQYF. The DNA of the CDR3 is TGCGCCAGCAGCCAAGAGACTAGCGGAGGCTACGAGCAGTACTTC.